This TCR beta chain came from a study of CD8 T cells in Susac syndrome. The CDR3 totals 13 residues. V gave up 3 bases and J gave up 4 bases, with 12 bases separating them. Germline assignment: CDR1 SQVTM and CDR2 ANQGSEA. Concerning this clonotype: What it binds is not known.

Random-hexamer reverse transcription was applied to about 0.5 to 1 ug RNA. Multiplex immunoSEQ PCR targeted 54 Vbeta and 13 Jbeta TCR beta segments. TCRdb ran MiXCR on the immunoSEQ multiplex PCR reads and lists one entry per CDR3 protein. The data show about 440,000 distinct CDR3 sequences, 85% seen once. Study conclusions and caveats: As acknowledged by the study, its TCR sequencing and HLA analysis included a relatively small number of individuals.

CD8+ and CD4+ T cells were negatively isolated; TEMRA cells were FACS-enriched. The source material was CD8+ T cells from PBMCs. The rearrangement joins TRBV29-1 to TRBJ2-5; the D call may be TRBD1 or TRBD2 (5 bases each). This clonotype was sampled from a human donor with multiple sclerosis. CDR3 DNA: TGCAGCGTTGATTTGCCGGGGACAGAGACCCAGTACTTC. Protein sequence: CSVDLPGTETQYF.